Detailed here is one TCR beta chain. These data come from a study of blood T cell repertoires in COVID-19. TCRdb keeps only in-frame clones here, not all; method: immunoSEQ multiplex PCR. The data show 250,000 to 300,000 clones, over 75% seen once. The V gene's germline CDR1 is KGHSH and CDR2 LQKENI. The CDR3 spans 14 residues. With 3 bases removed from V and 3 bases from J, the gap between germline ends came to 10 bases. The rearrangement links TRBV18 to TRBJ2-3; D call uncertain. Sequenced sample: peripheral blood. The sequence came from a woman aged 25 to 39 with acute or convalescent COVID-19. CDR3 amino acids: CASSPPVLTDTQYF. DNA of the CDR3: TGTGCCAGCTCACCCCCGGTGTTAACAGATACGCAGTATTTT.